This is a list of T cell receptor beta chains from one sample in a study of blood T cell repertoires in COVID-19. Sequencing used immunoSEQ multiplex PCR; TCRdb keeps in-frame clones, though not all of them. This table holds 20,000 to 25,000 clones, around 80% found once. Sequencing was carried out using peripheral blood. The origin of the receptors is a man aged 55-75 years with active COVID-19. The CDR3 runs from the conserved cysteine through the conserved F or W. Fields, in order: D gene, J gene, clone size, V gene, CDR3 protein, CDR3 DNA. A D gene is named only where the DNA matches it firmly. Expanded clones are given a class, and other clones once, few, many or no size at all.

D gene: TRBD1
J gene: TRBJ2-2
clone size: -
V gene: TRBV7-9
CDR3 protein: CASSSWDRILDRELFF
CDR3 DNA: TGTGCCAGCAGTTCTTGGGACAGAATTCTTGACAGGGAGCTGTTTTTT

D gene: TRBD2
J gene: TRBJ2-1
clone size: -
V gene: TRBV19
CDR3 protein: CASSIGLAGEQFF
CDR3 DNA: TGTGCCAGTAGTATCGGACTAGCTGGCGAGCAGTTCTTC

D gene: -
J gene: TRBJ2-1
clone size: -
V gene: TRBV7-9
CDR3 protein: CASSSPRGDEQFF
CDR3 DNA: TGTGCCAGCAGCTCCCCCCGAGGCGATGAGCAGTTCTTC

D gene: TRBD2
J gene: TRBJ2-5
clone size: -
V gene: TRBV5-1
CDR3 protein: CASSLPGTSGRGFQETQYF
CDR3 DNA: TGCGCCAGCAGCTTGCCCGGGACTAGCGGGAGGGGGTTCCAAGAGACCCAGTACTTC

D gene: -
J gene: TRBJ1-1
clone size: -
V gene: TRBV24-1
CDR3 protein: CATSDKDREAFF
CDR3 DNA: TGTGCCACCAGTGACAAAGACAGGGAAGCTTTCTTT

D gene: -
J gene: TRBJ1-1
clone size: -
V gene: TRBV9
CDR3 protein: CASSVGEAGNTEAFF
CDR3 DNA: TGTGCCAGCAGCGTGGGCGAAGCGGGGAACACTGAAGCTTTCTTT

D gene: -
J gene: TRBJ1-1
clone size: -
V gene: TRBV9
CDR3 protein: CASSATSNTEAFF
CDR3 DNA: TGTGCCAGCAGTGCGACATCGAACACTGAAGCTTTCTTT

D gene: TRBD2
J gene: TRBJ2-7
clone size: -
V gene: TRBV6-6
CDR3 protein: CASSPGGLAGDSSYEQYF
CDR3 DNA: TGTGCCAGCAGTCCTGGGGGACTAGCGGGAGACTCAAGTTACGAGCAGTACTTC

D gene: TRBD2
J gene: TRBJ2-7
clone size: -
V gene: TRBV6-6
CDR3 protein: CASRQGLAGEGKRGQYF
CDR3 DNA: TGTGCCAGCCGTCAGGGACTAGCGGGAGAGGGGAAGAGGGGGCAGTACTTC

D gene: -
J gene: TRBJ1-3
clone size: few
V gene: TRBV18
CDR3 protein: CASSAQQDSGNTIYF
CDR3 DNA: TGTGCCAGCTCGGCCCAACAAGACTCTGGAAACACCATATATTTT

D gene: -
J gene: TRBJ2-3
clone size: once
V gene: TRBV7-9
CDR3 protein: CASSLMRGGTDTQYF
CDR3 DNA: TGTGCCAGCAGCTTGATGCGTGGAGGCACAGATACGCAGTATTTT

D gene: -
J gene: TRBJ2-3
clone size: -
V gene: TRBV19
CDR3 protein: CASSIARRATDTQYF
CDR3 DNA: TGTGCCAGTAGTATAGCGCGCAGGGCCACAGATACGCAGTATTTT

D gene: -
J gene: TRBJ2-7
clone size: -
V gene: TRBV2
CDR3 protein: CASQQDGSYEQYF
CDR3 DNA: TGTGCCAGCCAACAGGACGGTTCCTACGAGCAGTACTTC

D gene: -
J gene: TRBJ1-5
clone size: -
V gene: TRBV5-1
CDR3 protein: CASSLVPRGDNQPQHF
CDR3 DNA: TGCGCCAGCAGCTTGGTTCCCCGAGGCGACAATCAGCCCCAGCATTTT

D gene: -
J gene: TRBJ2-3
clone size: -
V gene: TRBV11-2
CDR3 protein: CASSSRLDGTDTQYF
CDR3 DNA: TGTGCCAGCAGCTCACGACTAGACGGCACAGATACGCAGTATTTT

D gene: -
J gene: TRBJ2-1
clone size: -
V gene: TRBV19
CDR3 protein: CASKQSNEQFF
CDR3 DNA: TGTGCCAGTAAACAGAGCAATGAGCAGTTCTTC

D gene: TRBD2
J gene: TRBJ2-1
clone size: -
V gene: TRBV28
CDR3 protein: CASSFSPQVGGYNEQFF
CDR3 DNA: TGTGCCAGCAGTTTCTCTCCCCAAGTCGGGGGGTACAATGAGCAGTTCTTC

D gene: -
J gene: TRBJ2-2
clone size: -
V gene: TRBV9
CDR3 protein: CASSPDWSRGGELFF
CDR3 DNA: TGTGCCAGCAGCCCAGACTGGTCCCGGGGCGGGGAGCTGTTTTTT

D gene: -
J gene: TRBJ2-7
clone size: -
V gene: TRBV14
CDR3 protein: CASSPVRLGEQYF
CDR3 DNA: TGTGCCAGCAGCCCCGTCAGACTTGGGGAGCAGTACTTC

D gene: TRBD2
J gene: TRBJ2-5
clone size: -
V gene: TRBV28
CDR3 protein: CASSPQRGNQETQYF
CDR3 DNA: TGTGCCAGCAGTCCCCAGCGGGGAAACCAAGAGACCCAGTACTTC

D gene: -
J gene: TRBJ2-5
clone size: -
V gene: TRBV25-1
CDR3 protein: CASTAGMVETQYF
CDR3 DNA: TGTGCCAGCACGGCAGGGATGGTAGAGACCCAGTACTTC

D gene: -
J gene: TRBJ2-7
clone size: -
V gene: TRBV21-1
CDR3 protein: CASSKGEDRGGNYEQYF
CDR3 DNA: TGTGCCAGCAGCAAGGGTGAGGACAGGGGGGGAAACTACGAGCAGTACTTC

D gene: TRBD2
J gene: TRBJ2-2
clone size: -
V gene: TRBV2
CDR3 protein: CASSEVSPLAGVKAGELFF
CDR3 DNA: TGTGCCAGCAGTGAAGTTTCCCCGCTAGCGGGAGTAAAGGCCGGGGAGCTGTTTTTT

D gene: -
J gene: TRBJ1-5
clone size: -
V gene: TRBV19
CDR3 protein: CASTPPEGSQPQHF
CDR3 DNA: TGTGCCAGTACCCCCCCGGAGGGTTCTCAGCCCCAGCATTTT

D gene: TRBD2
J gene: TRBJ2-5
clone size: -
V gene: TRBV9
CDR3 protein: CASSVERTSGIETQYF
CDR3 DNA: TGTGCCAGCAGCGTAGAGAGGACTAGCGGGATAGAGACCCAGTACTTC

D gene: TRBD2
J gene: TRBJ2-5
clone size: once
V gene: TRBV6-5
CDR3 protein: CASSYAGGMAQYF
CDR3 DNA: TGTGCCAGCAGTTACGCGGGAGGGATGGCCCAGTACTTC

D gene: TRBD1
J gene: TRBJ1-2
clone size: -
V gene: TRBV3-1/TRBV3-2
CDR3 protein: CASSQPNPNRGSGYTF
CDR3 DNA: TGTGCCAGCAGCCAACCAAATCCCAACAGGGGGTCTGGCTACACCTTC

D gene: -
J gene: TRBJ1-5
clone size: -
V gene: TRBV7-8
CDR3 protein: CASSLARSLNQPQHF
CDR3 DNA: TGTGCCAGCAGCTTAGCGCGGTCCTTAAATCAGCCCCAGCATTTT

D gene: TRBD1
J gene: TRBJ1-2
clone size: -
V gene: TRBV5-6
CDR3 protein: CASSFTGADGYTF
CDR3 DNA: TGTGCCAGCAGCTTCACAGGGGCCGATGGCTACACCTTC

D gene: TRBD1
J gene: TRBJ1-1
clone size: large
V gene: TRBV3-1/TRBV3-2
CDR3 protein: CASSHYDRVGEAFF
CDR3 DNA: TGTGCCAGCAGCCACTACGACAGGGTCGGTGAAGCTTTCTTT

D gene: TRBD1
J gene: TRBJ1-6
clone size: -
V gene: TRBV23-1
CDR3 protein: CATTHFPGRTGSPLHF
CDR3 DNA: TGCGCCACTACCCACTTCCCCGGGAGGACAGGGTCACCCCTCCACTTT

D gene: -
J gene: TRBJ1-5
clone size: -
V gene: TRBV3-1/TRBV3-2
CDR3 protein: CASSQAGGGSGNQPQHF
CDR3 DNA: TGTGCCAGCAGCCAAGCGGGGGGGGGCAGTGGCAATCAGCCCCAGCATTTT

D gene: TRBD1
J gene: TRBJ2-7
clone size: -
V gene: TRBV5-6
CDR3 protein: CASSLFRTGNYEQYF
CDR3 DNA: TGTGCCAGCAGCTTGTTTAGGACAGGGAACTACGAGCAGTACTTC

D gene: -
J gene: TRBJ2-7
clone size: once
V gene: TRBV19
CDR3 protein: CASSIDHPGSAEQYF
CDR3 DNA: TGTGCCAGTAGTATAGATCATCCAGGTTCGGCCGAGCAGTACTTC

D gene: -
J gene: TRBJ1-1
clone size: -
V gene: TRBV15
CDR3 protein: CATSRETVLGTEAFF
CDR3 DNA: TGTGCCACCAGCAGAGAAACAGTCCTCGGCACTGAAGCTTTCTTT

D gene: TRBD1
J gene: TRBJ2-1
clone size: -
V gene: TRBV7-3
CDR3 protein: CASSLQGAYEQFF
CDR3 DNA: TGTGCCAGCAGCTTACAGGGGGCCTATGAGCAGTTCTTC

D gene: TRBD2
J gene: TRBJ2-2
clone size: -
V gene: TRBV5-1
CDR3 protein: CASSGTSGNTGELFF
CDR3 DNA: TGCGCCAGCAGCGGGACTAGCGGGAACACCGGGGAGCTGTTTTTT

D gene: TRBD2
J gene: TRBJ2-3
clone size: -
V gene: TRBV24-1
CDR3 protein: CATSALAGLTDTQYF
CDR3 DNA: TGTGCCACCAGTGCCTTAGCGGGACTTACAGATACGCAGTATTTT